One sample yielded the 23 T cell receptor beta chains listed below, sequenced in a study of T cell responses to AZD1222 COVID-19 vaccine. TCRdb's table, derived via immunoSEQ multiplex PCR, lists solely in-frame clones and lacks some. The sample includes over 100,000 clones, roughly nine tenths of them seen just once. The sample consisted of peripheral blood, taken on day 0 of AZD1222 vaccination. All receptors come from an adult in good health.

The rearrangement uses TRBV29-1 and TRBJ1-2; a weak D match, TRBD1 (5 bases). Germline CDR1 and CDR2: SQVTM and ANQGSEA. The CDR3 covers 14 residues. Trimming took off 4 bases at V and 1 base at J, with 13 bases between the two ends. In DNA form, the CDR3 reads TGCAGCGTTGTCGGCAGGGTTAGTAACTATGGCTACACCTTC. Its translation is CSVVGRVSNYGYTF. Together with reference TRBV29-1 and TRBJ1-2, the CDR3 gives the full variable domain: SAVISQKPSRDICQRGTSLTIQCQVDSQVTMMFWYRQQPGQSLTLIATANQGSEATYESGFVIDKFPISRPNLTFSTLTVSNMSPEDSSIYLCSVVGRVSNYGYTFGSGTRLTVV.

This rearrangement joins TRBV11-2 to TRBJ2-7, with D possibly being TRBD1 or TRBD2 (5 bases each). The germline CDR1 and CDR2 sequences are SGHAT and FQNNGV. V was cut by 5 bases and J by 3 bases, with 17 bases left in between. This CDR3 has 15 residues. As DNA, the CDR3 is TGTGCCAGCAGCCTCAGCCGGGGCGTAGGCTACGAGCAGTACTTC. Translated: CASSLSRGVGYEQYF.

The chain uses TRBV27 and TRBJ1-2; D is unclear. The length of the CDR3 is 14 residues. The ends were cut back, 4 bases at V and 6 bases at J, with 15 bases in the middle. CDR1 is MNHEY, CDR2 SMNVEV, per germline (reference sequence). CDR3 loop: CASSSSSGSHGYTF. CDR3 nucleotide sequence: TGTGCCAGCAGTTCCTCCTCGGGGTCTCATGGCTACACCTTC.

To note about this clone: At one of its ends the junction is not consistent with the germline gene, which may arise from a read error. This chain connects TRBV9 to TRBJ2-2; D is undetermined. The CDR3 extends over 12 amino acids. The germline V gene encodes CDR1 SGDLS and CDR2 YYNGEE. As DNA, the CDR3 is TGTGCCAGCACCGTAGGAGCCGGGGAGCTGTTTTTT. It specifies CASTVGAGELFF.

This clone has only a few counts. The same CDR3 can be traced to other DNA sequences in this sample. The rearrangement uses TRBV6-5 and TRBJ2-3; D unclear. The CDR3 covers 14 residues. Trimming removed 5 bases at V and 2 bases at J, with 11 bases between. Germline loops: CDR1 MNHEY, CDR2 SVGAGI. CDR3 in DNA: TGTGCCAGCAGTCCCACTTTTCCCACAGATACGCAGTATTTT. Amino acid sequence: CASSPTFPTDTQYF.

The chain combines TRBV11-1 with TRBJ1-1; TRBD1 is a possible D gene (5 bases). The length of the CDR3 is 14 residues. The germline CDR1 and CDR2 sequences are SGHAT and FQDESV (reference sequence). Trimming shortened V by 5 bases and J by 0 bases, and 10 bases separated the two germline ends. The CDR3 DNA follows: TGTGCCAGCAGCCCAGAACAGGTGAACACTGAAGCTTTCTTT. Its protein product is CASSPEQVNTEAFF.

This chain's CDR3 is CASSLSLARDYNEQFF. CDR3 DNA: TGTGCCAGCAGCCTCAGCCTTGCCCGGGACTACAATGAGCAGTTCTTC. The rearrangement uses TRBV7-3 and TRBJ2-1; possible D gene TRBD2, 5 bases. Germline V gene lookup returns CDR1 SGHTA and CDR2 FQGTGA. Trimming left V 5 bases short and J 3 bases short, with 17 bases between. The CDR3 sequence is 16 residues long.

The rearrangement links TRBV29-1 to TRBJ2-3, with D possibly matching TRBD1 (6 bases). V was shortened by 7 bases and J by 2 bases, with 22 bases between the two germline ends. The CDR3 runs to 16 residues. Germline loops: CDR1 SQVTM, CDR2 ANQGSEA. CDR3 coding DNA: TGCAGCGCCCGTTGGCCAAGGGGGTTGGCCACAGATACGCAGTATTTT. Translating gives CSARWPRGLATDTQYF.

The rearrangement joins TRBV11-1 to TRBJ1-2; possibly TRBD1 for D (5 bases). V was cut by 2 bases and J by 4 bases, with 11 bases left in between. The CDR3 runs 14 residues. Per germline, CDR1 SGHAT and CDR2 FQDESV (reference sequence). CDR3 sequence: CASSLIPGSYGYTF. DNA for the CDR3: TGTGCCAGCAGCTTAATCCCAGGGTCCTATGGCTACACCTTC.

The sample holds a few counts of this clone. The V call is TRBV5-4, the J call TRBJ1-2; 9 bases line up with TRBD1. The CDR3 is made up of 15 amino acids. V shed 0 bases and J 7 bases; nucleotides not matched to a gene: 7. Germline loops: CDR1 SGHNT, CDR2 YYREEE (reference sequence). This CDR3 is CASSLGDREAGGYTF. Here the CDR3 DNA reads TGTGCCAGCAGCTTGGGGGACAGGGAGGCTGGTGGCTACACCTTC.

CDR3: CASSSNMGILSIYF. CDR3 nucleotides: TGTGCCAGCAGCTCCAATATGGGAATCTTGTCCATATATTTT. V usage is TRBV11-2 and J usage is TRBJ1-3; D is uncertain. Germline assignment: CDR1 SGHAT and CDR2 FQNNGV. The germline V and J ends were trimmed by 4 bases and 11 bases, with 18 bases remaining between them. The CDR3 runs to 14 residues.

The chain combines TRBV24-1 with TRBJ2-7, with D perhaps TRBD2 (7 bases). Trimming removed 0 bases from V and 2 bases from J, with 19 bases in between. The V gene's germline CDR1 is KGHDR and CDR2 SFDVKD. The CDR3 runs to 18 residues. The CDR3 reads CATSDLGGGGPSTYEQYF. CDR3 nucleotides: TGTGCCACCAGTGATTTGGGGGGCGGGGGACCCTCAACCTACGAGCAGTACTTC.

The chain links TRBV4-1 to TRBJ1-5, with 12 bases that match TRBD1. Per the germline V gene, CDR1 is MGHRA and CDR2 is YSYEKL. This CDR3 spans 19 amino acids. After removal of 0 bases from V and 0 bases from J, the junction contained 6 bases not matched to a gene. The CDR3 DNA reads TGCGCCAGCAGCCAAGATCCGGGACAGGGGGCCCTTAGCAATCAGCCCCAGCATTTT. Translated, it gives CASSQDPGQGALSNQPQHF.

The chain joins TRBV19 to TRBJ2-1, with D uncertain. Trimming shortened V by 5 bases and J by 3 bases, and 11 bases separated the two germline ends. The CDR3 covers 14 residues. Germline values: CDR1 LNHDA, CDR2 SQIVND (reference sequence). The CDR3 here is CASSPGSFYNEQFF. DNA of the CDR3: TGTGCCAGTAGTCCCGGGTCTTTCTACAATGAGCAGTTCTTC.

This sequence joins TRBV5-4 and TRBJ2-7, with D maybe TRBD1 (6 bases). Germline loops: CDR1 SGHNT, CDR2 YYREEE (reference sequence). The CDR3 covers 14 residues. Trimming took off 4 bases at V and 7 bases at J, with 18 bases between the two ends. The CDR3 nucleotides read TGTGCCAGCAGCCCTGGGGGCAGGTCCAGGGAGCAGTACTTC. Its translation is CASSPGGRSREQYF.

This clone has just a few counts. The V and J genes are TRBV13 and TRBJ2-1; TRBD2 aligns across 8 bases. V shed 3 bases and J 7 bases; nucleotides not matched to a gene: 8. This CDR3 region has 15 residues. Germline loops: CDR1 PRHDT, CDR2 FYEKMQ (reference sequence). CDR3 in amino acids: CASSFGAGVGNEQFF. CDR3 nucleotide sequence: TGTGCCAGCAGCTTCGGAGCGGGAGTTGGTAATGAGCAGTTCTTC.

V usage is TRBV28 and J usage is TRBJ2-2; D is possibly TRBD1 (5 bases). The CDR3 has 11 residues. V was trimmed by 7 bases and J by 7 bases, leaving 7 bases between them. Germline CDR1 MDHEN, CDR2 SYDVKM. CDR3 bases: TGTGCCAGCACTCAGGGCGGGGAGCTGTTTTTT. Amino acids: CASTQGGELFF.

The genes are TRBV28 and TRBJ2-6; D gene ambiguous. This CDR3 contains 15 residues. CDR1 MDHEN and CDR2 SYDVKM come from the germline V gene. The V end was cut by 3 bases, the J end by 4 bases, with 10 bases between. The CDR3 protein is CASSFEVGGANVLTF. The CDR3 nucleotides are TGTGCCAGCAGTTTCGAAGTGGGAGGGGCCAACGTCCTGACTTTC.

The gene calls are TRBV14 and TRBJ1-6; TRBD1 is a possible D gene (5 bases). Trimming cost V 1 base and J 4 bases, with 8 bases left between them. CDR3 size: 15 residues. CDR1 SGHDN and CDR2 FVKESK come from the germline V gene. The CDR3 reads CASSQGQRYNSPLHF. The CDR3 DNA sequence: TGTGCCAGCAGCCAAGGACAGAGATATAATTCACCCCTCCACTTT.

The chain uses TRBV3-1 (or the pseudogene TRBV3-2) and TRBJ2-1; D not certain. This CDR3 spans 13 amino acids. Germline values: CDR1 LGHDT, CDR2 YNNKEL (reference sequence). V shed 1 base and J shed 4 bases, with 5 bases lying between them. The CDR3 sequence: CASSQVGYNEQFF. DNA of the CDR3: TGTGCCAGCAGCCAAGTAGGTTACAATGAGCAGTTCTTC.

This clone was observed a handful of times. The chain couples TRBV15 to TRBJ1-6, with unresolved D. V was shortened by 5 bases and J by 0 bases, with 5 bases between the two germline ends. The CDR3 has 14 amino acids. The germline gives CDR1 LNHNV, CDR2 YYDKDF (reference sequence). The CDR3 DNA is TGTGCCACCAGCGGGAGCTCCTATAATTCACCCCTCCACTTT. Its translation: CATSGSSYNSPLHF.

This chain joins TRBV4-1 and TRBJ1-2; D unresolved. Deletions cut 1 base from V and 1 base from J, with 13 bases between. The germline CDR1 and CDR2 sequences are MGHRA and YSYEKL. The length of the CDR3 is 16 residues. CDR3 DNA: TGCGCCAGCAGCCAAGTTGCGGGGAGGGATAACTATGGCTACACCTTC. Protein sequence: CASSQVAGRDNYGYTF.

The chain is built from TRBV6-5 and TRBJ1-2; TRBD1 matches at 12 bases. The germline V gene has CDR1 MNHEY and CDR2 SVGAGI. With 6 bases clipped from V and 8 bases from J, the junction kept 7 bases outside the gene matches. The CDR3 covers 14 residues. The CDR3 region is CASSQGQGARGYTF. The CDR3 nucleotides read TGTGCCAGCAGCCAGGGACAGGGGGCGCGAGGCTACACCTTC.